A selection of T cell receptor beta chains follows, all from one sample in a study of shared clonotypes between healthy human individuals. Here immunoSEQ multiplex PCR was the method, and the copy in TCRdb shows in-frame clones only, minus some. The data hold over a million clones, with approximately 70% observed a single time. Sequencing was performed on memory CD4+ T cells sorted from blood. The receptors were sampled from a man between 18 and 29 years old in good health. Both conserved end residues are part of each CDR3. D genes are given only for firm matches. Part of the rows lack a size; the others show once, few, many or a class for expanded clones.

j_call: TRBJ2-7
v_call: TRBV28
d_call: TRBD1
clone_size: NA
cdr3_nt: TGTGCCAGCAGCCCGGGACAGGGTTTCGAGCAGTACTTC
cdr3_aa: CASSPGQGFEQYF

j_call: TRBJ2-6
v_call: TRBV19
d_call: TRBD1
clone_size: NA
cdr3_nt: TGTGCCAGTACTGAGGGGGCGGCTGGGGCCAACGTCCTGACTTTC
cdr3_aa: CASTEGAAGANVLTF

j_call: TRBJ2-2
v_call: TRBV5-1
d_call: NA
clone_size: NA
cdr3_nt: TGCGCCAGCAGCTTTATAGGGAACACAAGATCTAACACCGGGGAGCTGTTTTTT
cdr3_aa: CASSFIGNTRSNTGELFF

j_call: TRBJ1-2
v_call: TRBV6-6
d_call: TRBD1
clone_size: NA
cdr3_nt: TGTGCCAGCAGGGGACAGGGGGTAAACTATGGCTACACCTTC
cdr3_aa: CASRGQGVNYGYTF

j_call: TRBJ2-2
v_call: TRBV7-2
d_call: NA
clone_size: NA
cdr3_nt: TGTGCCAGCAGCTTAGGTCGACGGGACACCGGGGAGCTGTTTTTT
cdr3_aa: CASSLGRRDTGELFF

j_call: TRBJ2-2
v_call: TRBV7-2
d_call: TRBD1
clone_size: NA
cdr3_nt: TGTGCCAGCAGCGTGACAGGGGGAGCGGGCACCGGGGAGCTGTTTTTT
cdr3_aa: CASSVTGGAGTGELFF

j_call: TRBJ2-2
v_call: TRBV13
d_call: TRBD2
clone_size: NA
cdr3_nt: TGTGCCAGCATCCGGCGGGAGCTTACCACCGGGGAGCTGTTTTTT
cdr3_aa: CASIRRELTTGELFF

j_call: TRBJ2-6
v_call: TRBV30
d_call: NA
clone_size: NA
cdr3_nt: TGTGCCTGGAGTGGGACGACAAGAACTGGGGCCAACGTCCTGACTTTC
cdr3_aa: CAWSGTTRTGANVLTF

j_call: TRBJ2-5
v_call: TRBV5-1
d_call: TRBD2
clone_size: few
cdr3_nt: TGCGCCAGCAGCTTCAATATAGCGGGGGGGCCGGCAGAGACCCAGTACTTC
cdr3_aa: CASSFNIAGGPAETQYF

j_call: TRBJ2-1
v_call: TRBV5-1
d_call: NA
clone_size: NA
cdr3_nt: TGCGCCAGCAGCTCCCGGGACCGCAATGAGCAGTTCTTC
cdr3_aa: CASSSRDRNEQFF

j_call: TRBJ1-3
v_call: TRBV10-3
d_call: TRBD1
clone_size: NA
cdr3_nt: TGTGCCATCAGTGACCCCCAGGGGGCTGGTGGAAACACCATATATTTT
cdr3_aa: CAISDPQGAGGNTIYF

j_call: TRBJ2-2
v_call: TRBV27
d_call: NA
clone_size: NA
cdr3_nt: TGTGCCAGCAGGGATAAGACCGGGGAGCTGTTTTTT
cdr3_aa: CASRDKTGELFF

j_call: TRBJ2-7
v_call: TRBV7-8
d_call: NA
clone_size: NA
cdr3_nt: TGTGCCAGCAGCTTAAATCGACTGTCTGACGAGCAGTACTTC
cdr3_aa: CASSLNRLSDEQYF

j_call: TRBJ1-2
v_call: TRBV6-1
d_call: TRBD1
clone_size: many
cdr3_nt: TGTGCCAGCAGTGAAGGGGACAGGGTGGTTGGCTACACCTTC
cdr3_aa: CASSEGDRVVGYTF

j_call: TRBJ1-5
v_call: TRBV11-2
d_call: NA
clone_size: once
cdr3_nt: TGTGCCAGCAGCCTCCGGGGGGGGCAAGGGGAAAATCAGCCCCAGCATTTT
cdr3_aa: CASSLRGGQGENQPQHF

j_call: TRBJ1-1
v_call: TRBV29-1
d_call: NA
clone_size: NA
cdr3_nt: TGCAGCGTGGCGCTGTCCAGCGGCACTGAAGCTTTCTTT
cdr3_aa: CSVALSSGTEAFF

j_call: TRBJ2-3
v_call: TRBV6-5
d_call: NA
clone_size: NA
cdr3_nt: TGTGCCAGCAGGTCGGACTTCACAACGCAGTATTTT
cdr3_aa: CASRSDFTTQYF

j_call: TRBJ1-5
v_call: TRBV7-9
d_call: NA
clone_size: NA
cdr3_nt: TGTGCCAGCAGCTTAGGGGGGGACATTAGTCAGCCCCAGCATTTT
cdr3_aa: CASSLGGDISQPQHF

j_call: TRBJ2-7
v_call: TRBV7-9
d_call: TRBD1
clone_size: NA
cdr3_nt: TGTGCCAGCAGCCCAGTAGGGACAGGGCTCTCCTACGAGCAGTACTTC
cdr3_aa: CASSPVGTGLSYEQYF

j_call: TRBJ1-6
v_call: TRBV19
d_call: NA
clone_size: NA
cdr3_nt: TGTGCCAGTAGTTCGGTCCAGGGAGGGAATTCACCCCTCCACTTT
cdr3_aa: CASSSVQGGNSPLHF

j_call: TRBJ1-5
v_call: TRBV28
d_call: TRBD1
clone_size: NA
cdr3_nt: TGTGCCAGCGGGCTTCAGGGGGGGGGTCAGCCCCAGCATTTT
cdr3_aa: CASGLQGGGQPQHF

j_call: TRBJ1-6
v_call: TRBV30
d_call: NA
clone_size: NA
cdr3_nt: TGTGCCTGGAGTGCCAGGTATAATTCACCCCTCCACTTT
cdr3_aa: CAWSARYNSPLHF

j_call: TRBJ1-3
v_call: TRBV6-6
d_call: NA
clone_size: few
cdr3_nt: TGTGCCAGCCTACGCTCTGGAAACACCATATATTTT
cdr3_aa: CASLRSGNTIYF

j_call: TRBJ2-3
v_call: TRBV10-1
d_call: TRBD1
clone_size: NA
cdr3_nt: TGCGCCAGCAGTGAGTCGGTGAGACAGGGCTCAGATACGCAATATTTT
cdr3_aa: CASSESVRQGSDTQYF

j_call: TRBJ1-5
v_call: TRBV2
d_call: NA
clone_size: NA
cdr3_nt: TGTGCCAGCAGAGAGGACAGTGGCAATCAGCCCCAGCATTTT
cdr3_aa: CASREDSGNQPQHF

j_call: TRBJ2-7
v_call: TRBV5-1
d_call: NA
clone_size: NA
cdr3_nt: TGCGCCAGCAGTCCGGACTCGGGCAGGGGCTCCTACGAGCAGTACTTC
cdr3_aa: CASSPDSGRGSYEQYF

j_call: TRBJ1-4
v_call: TRBV4-3
d_call: TRBD1
clone_size: NA
cdr3_nt: TGCGCCAGCAGCCAAGGGGACAGGGGGCTCGAAAAACTGTTTTTT
cdr3_aa: CASSQGDRGLEKLFF

j_call: TRBJ2-2
v_call: TRBV29-1
d_call: NA
clone_size: NA
cdr3_nt: TGCAGCGTTGAGCCAGGGGCGAACACCGGGGAGCTGTTTTTT
cdr3_aa: CSVEPGANTGELFF

j_call: TRBJ2-1
v_call: TRBV5-1
d_call: TRBD1
clone_size: NA
cdr3_nt: TGCGCCAGCAGAACCGGGACAGGAGCCTACAATGAGCAGTTCTTC
cdr3_aa: CASRTGTGAYNEQFF

j_call: TRBJ2-1
v_call: TRBV11-2
d_call: TRBD1
clone_size: few
cdr3_nt: TGTGCCAGCCAGACGGGGACAGGGTTGTACAATGAGCAGTTCTTC
cdr3_aa: CASQTGTGLYNEQFF

j_call: TRBJ1-3
v_call: TRBV30
d_call: TRBD1
clone_size: NA
cdr3_nt: TGTGCCTGGAGGGGGACAGGGACTGGAAACACCATATATTTT
cdr3_aa: CAWRGTGTGNTIYF

j_call: TRBJ2-5
v_call: TRBV5-1
d_call: NA
clone_size: NA
cdr3_nt: TGCGCCAGCAGCTTAGCCCGGGGCGGCGGGGAGACCCAGTACTTC
cdr3_aa: CASSLARGGGETQYF

j_call: TRBJ2-2
v_call: TRBV5-8
d_call: NA
clone_size: NA
cdr3_nt: TGTGCCAGCAGCATAGAGGGGCGAAAAGGCACCGGGGAGCTGTTTTTT
cdr3_aa: CASSIEGRKGTGELFF

j_call: TRBJ2-6
v_call: TRBV18
d_call: NA
clone_size: NA
cdr3_nt: TGTGCCAGCTCACCAGTCCAGGTAAACTCTGGGGCCAACGTCCTGACTTTC
cdr3_aa: CASSPVQVNSGANVLTF

j_call: TRBJ1-4
v_call: TRBV28
d_call: TRBD1
clone_size: NA
cdr3_nt: TGTGCCAGCAGGCGGGGACAGTTGGAGAAACTGTTTTTT
cdr3_aa: CASRRGQLEKLFF

j_call: TRBJ2-7
v_call: TRBV18
d_call: NA
clone_size: once
cdr3_nt: TGTGCCAGCTCACCACCGATCGGGTACGAGCAGTACTTC
cdr3_aa: CASSPPIGYEQYF

j_call: TRBJ2-3
v_call: TRBV5-1
d_call: NA
clone_size: NA
cdr3_nt: TGCGCCAGCAGCTTGGGTGGCCCTACGCAGTATTTT
cdr3_aa: CASSLGGPTQYF

j_call: TRBJ1-1
v_call: TRBV5-1
d_call: NA
clone_size: NA
cdr3_nt: TGCGCCACCTCCCCCCGGGAAAGGGGAAACACTGAAGCTTTCTTT
cdr3_aa: CATSPRERGNTEAFF

j_call: TRBJ1-2
v_call: TRBV5-1
d_call: TRBD1
clone_size: NA
cdr3_nt: TGCGCCAGCAGATTGACGGGACAGGAGGAGGGCTACACCTTC
cdr3_aa: CASRLTGQEEGYTF

j_call: TRBJ2-3
v_call: TRBV27
d_call: TRBD1
clone_size: NA
cdr3_nt: TGTGCCAGCGGGAGACAGGGTAGCACAGATACGCAGTATTTT
cdr3_aa: CASGRQGSTDTQYF

j_call: TRBJ1-5
v_call: TRBV27
d_call: NA
clone_size: NA
cdr3_nt: TGTGCCAGCAAGGGGCAGGGTAGTCAGCCCCAGCATTTT
cdr3_aa: CASKGQGSQPQHF

j_call: TRBJ1-5
v_call: TRBV7-2
d_call: NA
clone_size: once
cdr3_nt: TGTGCCAGCAGCTTAATTGAGGGCGCTAGTCAGCCCCAGCATTTT
cdr3_aa: CASSLIEGASQPQHF

j_call: TRBJ2-4
v_call: TRBV2
d_call: NA
clone_size: once
cdr3_nt: TGTGCCAGTGGGAAGGAAAACATTCAGTACTTC
cdr3_aa: CASGKENIQYF

j_call: TRBJ1-1
v_call: TRBV18
d_call: NA
clone_size: NA
cdr3_nt: TGTGCCAGCTCACAGGACATGAACACTGAAGCTTTCTTT
cdr3_aa: CASSQDMNTEAFF

j_call: TRBJ1-1
v_call: TRBV9
d_call: NA
clone_size: NA
cdr3_nt: TGTGCCAGCAGCAATACGCCGAACGGGAACACTGAAGCTTTCTTT
cdr3_aa: CASSNTPNGNTEAFF

j_call: TRBJ2-3
v_call: TRBV7-9
d_call: NA
clone_size: NA
cdr3_nt: TGTGCCATTGAGAGAGGCGGTACCAACACAGATACGCAGTATTTT
cdr3_aa: CAIERGGTNTDTQYF

j_call: TRBJ1-6
v_call: TRBV10-3
d_call: TRBD1
clone_size: NA
cdr3_nt: TGTGCCATCAGGGGGGACAGTAATTCACCCCTCCACTTT
cdr3_aa: CAIRGDSNSPLHF

j_call: TRBJ1-1
v_call: TRBV6-5
d_call: TRBD1
clone_size: NA
cdr3_nt: TGTGCCAGCGGACAGGGACAGGGGAGGTCTGAAGCTTTCTTT
cdr3_aa: CASGQGQGRSEAFF

j_call: TRBJ1-2
v_call: TRBV30
d_call: NA
clone_size: NA
cdr3_nt: TGTGCCTGGAGTGTTGGGGGGGGCCGTGTAGGGCGATGGATGGGCTACACCTTC
cdr3_aa: CAWSVGGGRVGRWMGYTF

j_call: TRBJ1-2
v_call: TRBV2
d_call: NA
clone_size: NA
cdr3_nt: TGTGCCAGCAGTGGGGGGGGTTCTAAGGCTAGCAAAGACTATGGCTACACCTTC
cdr3_aa: CASSGGGSKASKDYGYTF

j_call: TRBJ2-3
v_call: TRBV7-6
d_call: NA
clone_size: NA
cdr3_nt: TGTGCCAGCAGCTACCCACGAGGGGCTACACTTGGCACAGATACGCAGTATTTT
cdr3_aa: CASSYPRGATLGTDTQYF

j_call: TRBJ1-1
v_call: TRBV5-4
d_call: NA
clone_size: NA
cdr3_nt: TGTGCCAGCAGCTTGGTAGGTCAGTATTCTGAAGCTTTCTTT
cdr3_aa: CASSLVGQYSEAFF

j_call: TRBJ2-3
v_call: TRBV5-4
d_call: TRBD2
clone_size: NA
cdr3_nt: TGTGCCAGCAGCTTCGGGACTAGCGATACAGATACGCAGTATTTT
cdr3_aa: CASSFGTSDTDTQYF

j_call: TRBJ2-7
v_call: TRBV5-1
d_call: TRBD2
clone_size: NA
cdr3_nt: TGCGCCAGCAGCTTGGTAGCGGGAGGGCCCTCCGACGAGCAGTACTTC
cdr3_aa: CASSLVAGGPSDEQYF

j_call: TRBJ2-5
v_call: TRBV5-1
d_call: NA
clone_size: NA
cdr3_nt: TGCGCCAGCAGCTTGGGGCTTCGAGGGGTAGGAGAGACCCAGTACTTC
cdr3_aa: CASSLGLRGVGETQYF

j_call: TRBJ1-4
v_call: TRBV19
d_call: NA
clone_size: NA
cdr3_nt: TGTGCCAGTAGGGCGGAGGGGGATTCATACGAAAAACTGTTTTTT
cdr3_aa: CASRAEGDSYEKLFF